This passage covers 12 T cell receptor beta chains from one sample sequenced in a study of beta chain features in type 1 diabetes. All of the isolated RNA was reverse transcribed, so expressed TCRB transcripts were sequenced. TCRdb keeps only in-frame clones here, not all; method: immunoSEQ multiplex PCR. The sample yields 600,000 to 700,000 clones, approximately 13% seen once. These receptors' targets are unknown. Findings and limits, study-wide: Shortening that was moderate but significant affected the TCRB CDR3s of Type 1 diabetes patients in all four CD4+ subsets.

Input material: naive CD4+ T cells from blood. Every receptor here comes from a man aged 25-45 years with type 1 diabetes.

The sample holds a few counts of this clone. CDR3 nucleotides: TGTGCCAGCACCGACTTAAGGCAGGGCGATCAGCCCCAGCATTTT. Protein sequence: CASTDLRQGDQPQHF. This sequence joins TRBV6-6 and TRBJ1-5; D might be TRBD1 (5 bases). CDR3 size: 15 residues. Trimming stripped 7 bases from V and 5 bases from J, with 18 bases between. Per germline, CDR1 MNHNY and CDR2 SVGAGI (reference sequence).

This clone was observed a handful of times. This sequence joins TRBV29-1 and TRBJ2-7; 7 nucleotides agree with TRBD1. After removal of 3 bases from V and 4 bases from J, the junction contained 3 bases not matched to a gene. Germline values: CDR1 SQVTM, CDR2 ANQGSEA. The CDR3 covers 12 residues. CDR3: CSVEGTAYEQYF. Here the CDR3 DNA reads TGCAGCGTTGAGGGGACAGCGTACGAGCAGTACTTC.

This clone came up a few times. The chain has TRBV29-1 and TRBJ2-3; 9 bases agree with TRBD1. This CDR3 has 14 residues. Germline V gene data show CDR1 as SQVTM and CDR2 as ANQGSEA. V was pared by 5 bases and J by 2 bases, with 5 bases of the junction left unmatched. This CDR3 is CSVSTGGNTDTQYF. The CDR3 nucleotides are TGCAGCGTTTCGACAGGGGGAAACACAGATACGCAGTATTTT.

In its sample, this clone was seen a few times. The chain is built from TRBV29-1 and TRBJ2-1; TRBD2 might be the D (6 bases). The ends were cut back, 4 bases at V and 8 bases at J, with 18 bases in the middle. The CDR3 extends over 14 amino acids. Germline loops: CDR1 SQVTM, CDR2 ANQGSEA. This CDR3 reads CSVAPGLNGDEQFF. The CDR3 nucleotides read TGCAGCGTTGCGCCGGGACTTAATGGGGATGAGCAGTTCTTC.

V is TRBV7-9 and J is TRBJ1-5; D ambiguous. The CDR3 contains 16 residues. Trimming pared 1 base from V and 5 bases from J, leaving 15 bases between. Germline loops: CDR1 SEHNR, CDR2 FQNEAQ (reference sequence). CDR3 sequence: CASSLGTVTDYQPQHF. In DNA, the CDR3 is TGTGCCAGCAGCTTAGGTACTGTCACGGATTATCAGCCCCAGCATTTT.

This clone was detected only a few times. The rearrangement uses TRBV5-1 and TRBJ1-1, with unresolved D. V dropped 1 base and J dropped 6 bases, with 7 bases sitting between them. The CDR3 has 12 amino acids. CDR1 and CDR2 (germline): SGHRS, YFSETQ. The CDR3 DNA reads as TGCGCCAGCAGCTTGACGCCCGCTGAAGCTTTCTTT. Amino acid sequence: CASSLTPAEAFF.

Only a few counts were recorded for this clone. The rearrangement links TRBV6-6 to TRBJ2-1, with unresolved D. V lost 2 bases to trimming and J lost 7 bases, with 0 bases between them. CDR1 is MNHNY and CDR2 is SVGAGI in the germline V gene (reference sequence). The CDR3 sequence is 10 residues long. This CDR3 is CASSYNEQFF. In DNA form, the CDR3 reads TGTGCCAGCAGTTACAATGAGCAGTTCTTC.

A few counts support this clone. This chain connects TRBV18 to TRBJ1-3; D is possibly TRBD1 (6 bases). Trimming took 3 bases from V and 3 from J, leaving 15 bases between them. Germline V gene lookup returns CDR1 KGHSH and CDR2 LQKENI. There are 16 residues in the CDR3. CDR3 coding DNA: TGTGCCAGCTCACCCCCAGGGGTTGTTTTTGGAAACACCATATATTTT. Protein: CASSPPGVVFGNTIYF.

The chain is built from TRBV30 and TRBJ1-3, with D possibly being TRBD1 (5 bases). Between the trimmed V and J ends, which lost 2 bases and 3 bases, there was a span of 20 bases. The CDR3 sequence is 17 residues long. Germline V lookup: CDR1 GTSNPN, CDR2 SVGIG (reference sequence). The CDR3 sequence: CAWSSAGWAAIGNTIYF. For the CDR3, the DNA is TGTGCCTGGAGTTCGGCAGGGTGGGCGGCAATTGGAAACACCATATATTTT.

V gene TRBV5-6 combines with J gene TRBJ1-2; 7 positions agree with TRBD1. J gave up 6 bases and V 4 bases, and 12 bases lay outside the gene matches. Germline assignment: CDR1 SGHDT and CDR2 YYEEEE. CDR3 size: 15 residues. CDR3 DNA: TGTGCCAGCAGCACCGGGACAGAGAATTTCCATGGCTACACCTTC. This translates into CASSTGTENFHGYTF.

This clone turned up a few times. CDR3 sequence (DNA): TGTGCCTGGAGTGTGGAGGCCGATTATTATGGCAATCAGCCCCAGCATTTT. Its translation is CAWSVEADYYGNQPQHF. The V gene is TRBV30, the J gene TRBJ1-5; no clear D gene. The length of the CDR3 is 17 residues. Deletions cut 0 bases from V and 2 bases from J, with 17 bases between. Germline V lookup: CDR1 GTSNPN, CDR2 SVGIG (reference sequence).

The chain joins TRBV5-1 to TRBJ2-3; D may be TRBD1 or TRBD2 (5 bases each). Germline-derived CDR1 and CDR2 are SGHRS and YFSETQ. The CDR3 is made up of 14 amino acids. The V and J ends lost 9 bases and 5 bases respectively, with 19 bases between them. The CDR3 region has the DNA TGCGCCACTCAGAGGGGACCGTCGCGAGATACGCAGTATTTT. As protein: CATQRGPSRDTQYF.